The 14 T cell receptor beta chains given below trace back to one sample, sequenced in a study of a mutant IDH1 vaccine in newly diagnosed glioma. Their specific antigens are unknown. Time point noted: week 47, end of study. Doses comprised 300 ug of mutant IDH1 20-mer peptide each, plus topical imiquimod. The assay was immunoSEQ multiplex PCR, and TCRdb's table has in-frame clones only and misses some. There are approximately 60,000 clones in the sample; roughly 80% occur only once, and roughly 3.2% lies in the top ten. The specimen comprised PBMCs, sampled from a glioma patient whose treatment included an IDH1 peptide vaccine. These TCRs come from a woman aged 50 to 60 with glioma.

This clone was counted only a few times. The chain has TRBV18 and TRBJ1-2, with D maybe TRBD1 (5 bases). This CDR3 is 12 amino acids long. Germline CDR1 KGHSH, CDR2 LQKENI. V was trimmed by 6 bases and J by 2 bases, leaving 7 bases between them. CDR3 sequence: CASSDSNYGYTF. CDR3 DNA sequence: TGTGCCAGCTCCGACAGCAACTATGGCTACACCTTC.

This chain uses TRBV25-1 with TRBJ1-2; TRBD1 is a possible D gene (5 bases). The germline V gene encodes CDR1 MGHDK and CDR2 SYGVNS. The CDR3 has 14 amino acids. Trimming took 6 bases from V and 6 from J, leaving 17 bases between them. CDR3 DNA: TGTGCCAGCAGCGCGGTCTCGGAGGGGAATGGCTACACCTTC. This encodes CASSAVSEGNGYTF.

The chain uses TRBV4-1 and TRBJ2-3, with 9 bases aligning to TRBD2. The V and J ends lost 0 bases and 4 bases, in that order; junction bases with no gene match: 8. CDR1 and CDR2 (germline): MGHRA, YSYEKL. The CDR3 consists of 17 residues. CDR3 protein: CASSQDRGGGAPDTQYF. CDR3 bases: TGCGCCAGCAGCCAAGATCGGGGCGGGGGGGCCCCAGATACGCAGTATTTT.

This clone has just one count. The chain has TRBV29-1 and TRBJ2-3; 7 bases fit TRBD2. The V gene's germline CDR1 is SQVTM and CDR2 ANQGSEA. V shed 4 bases and J 3 bases; nucleotides not matched to a gene: 10. The CDR3 has 15 amino acids. The CDR3 loop is CSVGEGFYRTDTQYF. The CDR3, as DNA: TGCAGCGTTGGGGAGGGTTTCTATCGAACAGATACGCAGTATTTT.

This chain connects TRBV19 to TRBJ1-1; maybe TRBD1 (5 bases). The V end was cut by 8 bases, the J end by 2 bases, with 12 bases between. This CDR3 is built from 13 residues. Germline lookup yields CDR1 LNHDA and CDR2 SQIVND (reference sequence). CDR3 coding DNA: TGTGCCAGTCGGGGACGGGACAACACTGAAGCTTTCTTT. Translated, it gives CASRGRDNTEAFF.

The J gene is TRBJ1-1, the V gene TRBV5-6; 8 positions agree with TRBD1. V was clipped by 5 bases and J by 0 bases; unmatched bases: 9. Germline V gene lookup returns CDR1 SGHDT and CDR2 YYEEEE. The CDR3 is 16 amino acids. The DNA for the CDR3 is TGTGCCAGCAGTTTTTCCAGGGGGCCAATGAACACTGAAGCTTTCTTT. Its protein product is CASSFSRGPMNTEAFF.

This chain joins TRBV19 and TRBJ1-2; TRBD1 agrees at 8 bases. The V segment lost 7 bases and the J segment 4 bases; nucleotides outside the gene matches: 11. This CDR3 comprises 15 residues. CDR1 and CDR2 from the germline V gene are LNHDA and SQIVND (reference sequence). CDR3 loop: CASIRQTGERYGYTF. As DNA, the CDR3 is TGTGCCAGTATACGTCAGACAGGGGAACGCTATGGCTACACCTTC.

The rearrangement links TRBV5-1 to TRBJ1-5; no reliable D call. This CDR3 is 14 amino acids long. Per the germline V gene, CDR1 is SGHRS and CDR2 is YFSETQ. The V and J ends lost 0 bases and 7 bases respectively, with 11 bases between them. CDR3 DNA: TGCGCCAGCAGCTTGGTCATTGGTGGGCAGCCCCAGCATTTT. Protein product: CASSLVIGGQPQHF.

The V call is TRBV6-1, the J call TRBJ1-1, with TRBD1 identical over 7 bases. There are 13 residues in the CDR3. Germline V CDR1 and CDR2: MNHNS, SASEGT. V was clipped by 0 bases and J by 9 bases; unmatched bases: 4. The CDR3 is CASSEAGRGQAFF. The CDR3 DNA sequence: TGTGCCAGCAGTGAAGCTGGAAGGGGGCAAGCTTTCTTT.

The gene calls are TRBV28 and TRBJ1-4; possibly TRBD1 for D (5 bases). The CDR3 spans 11 residues. The germline V and J ends were trimmed by 5 bases and 15 bases, with 13 bases remaining between them. CDR1 and CDR2 (germline): MDHEN, SYDVKM. The CDR3 is CASSGEGPLFF. The CDR3 DNA follows: TGTGCCAGCAGTGGAGAGGGACCGTTGTTTTTT.

In its sample, this clone was seen a few times. One end of the junction fails to match germline, which may point to a read error. The chain is built from TRBV27 and TRBJ1-2, with D tentatively TRBD1 (6 bases). The CDR3 is made up of 10 amino acids. Germline V gene sequence: CDR1 MNHEY, CDR2 SMNVEV (reference sequence). CDR3 residues: CASSLSGQIF. The CDR3 coding sequence is TGTGCCAGCAGTTTATCAGGACAGATCTTC.

The CDR3 nucleotides read TGTGCCAGCAGCCAAATCCTTTATAATTCACCCCTCCACTTT. The encoded protein is CASSQILYNSPLHF. This chain uses TRBV4-2 with TRBJ1-6; D is undetermined. Trimming pared 2 bases from V and 4 bases from J, leaving 6 bases between. CDR1 and CDR2 (germline): LGHNA, YNFKEQ. This CDR3 is 14 amino acids long.

This clone was seen a single time. The rearrangement uses TRBV27 and TRBJ2-7; 10 bases fit TRBD1. Germline CDR1 MNHEY, CDR2 SMNVEV (reference sequence). The V and J ends lost 0 bases and 3 bases, in that order; junction bases with no gene match: 2. The CDR3 totals 15 residues. The CDR3 reads CASSLSRDRGYEQYF. CDR3 nucleotide sequence: TGTGCCAGCAGTTTATCGAGGGACAGGGGCTACGAGCAGTACTTC.

On this clone: Lacking the conserved final phenylalanine or tryptophan, this CDR3 likely reflects a read error. The DNA is left out, because the CDR3 cannot be placed on it with certainty; the CDR3 is given as TCRdb lists it. The V call is TRBV2, the J call TRBJ2-4. Germline values: CDR1 SNHLY, CDR2 FYNNEI. Ends included, the CDR3 has 13 residues. CDR3 protein: CASSEAGSLGFSI.